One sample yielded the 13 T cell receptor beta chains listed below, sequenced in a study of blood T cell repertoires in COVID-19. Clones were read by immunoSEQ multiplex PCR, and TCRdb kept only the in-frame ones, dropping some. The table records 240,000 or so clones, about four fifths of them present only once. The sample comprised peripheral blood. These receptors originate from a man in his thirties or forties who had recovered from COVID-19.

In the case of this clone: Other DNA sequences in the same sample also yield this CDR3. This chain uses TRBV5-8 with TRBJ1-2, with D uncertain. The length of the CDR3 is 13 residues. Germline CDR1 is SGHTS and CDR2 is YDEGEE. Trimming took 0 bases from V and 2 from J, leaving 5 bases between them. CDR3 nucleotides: TGTGCCAGCAGCTTGGGACAAAACTATGGCTACACCTTC. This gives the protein CASSLGQNYGYTF.

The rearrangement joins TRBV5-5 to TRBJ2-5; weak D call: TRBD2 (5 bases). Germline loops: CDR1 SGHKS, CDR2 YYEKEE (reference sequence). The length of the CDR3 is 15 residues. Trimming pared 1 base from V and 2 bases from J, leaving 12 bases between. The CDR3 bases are TGTGCCAGCAGCTTGTCGGCTAGCTGGCAAGAGACCCAGTACTTC. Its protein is CASSLSASWQETQYF.

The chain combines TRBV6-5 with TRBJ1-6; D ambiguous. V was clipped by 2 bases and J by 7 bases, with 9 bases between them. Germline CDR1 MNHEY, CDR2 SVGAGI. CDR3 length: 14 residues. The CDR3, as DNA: TGTGCCAGCAGTTACGAGGGCGTGAATTCACCCCTCCACTTT. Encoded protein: CASSYEGVNSPLHF.

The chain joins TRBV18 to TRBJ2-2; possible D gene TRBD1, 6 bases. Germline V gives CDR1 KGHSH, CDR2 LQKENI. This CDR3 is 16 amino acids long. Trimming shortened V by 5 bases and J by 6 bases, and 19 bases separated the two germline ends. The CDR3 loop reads CASSRNDLGGAGELFF. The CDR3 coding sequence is TGTGCCAGCTCAAGAAACGATCTTGGGGGCGCCGGGGAGCTGTTTTTT.

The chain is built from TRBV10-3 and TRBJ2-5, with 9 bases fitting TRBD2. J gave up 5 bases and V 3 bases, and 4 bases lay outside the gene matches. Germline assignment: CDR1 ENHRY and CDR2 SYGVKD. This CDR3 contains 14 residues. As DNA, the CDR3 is TGTGCCATCAGTGACCTAGCGGGGAAGGAGACCCAGTACTTC. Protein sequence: CAISDLAGKETQYF.

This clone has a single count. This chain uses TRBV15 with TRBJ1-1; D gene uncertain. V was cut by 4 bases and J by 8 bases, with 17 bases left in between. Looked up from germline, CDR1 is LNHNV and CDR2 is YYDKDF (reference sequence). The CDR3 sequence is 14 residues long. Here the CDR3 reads CATSTRRGPVEAFF. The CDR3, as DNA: TGTGCCACCAGCACCCGGCGTGGGCCCGTCGAAGCTTTCTTT.

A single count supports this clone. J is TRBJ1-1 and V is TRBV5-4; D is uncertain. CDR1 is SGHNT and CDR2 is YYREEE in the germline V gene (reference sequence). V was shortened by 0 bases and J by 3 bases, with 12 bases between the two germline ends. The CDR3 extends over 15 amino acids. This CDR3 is CASSLASQTHTEAFF. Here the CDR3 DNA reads TGTGCCAGCAGCTTGGCCAGCCAGACACACACTGAAGCTTTCTTT.

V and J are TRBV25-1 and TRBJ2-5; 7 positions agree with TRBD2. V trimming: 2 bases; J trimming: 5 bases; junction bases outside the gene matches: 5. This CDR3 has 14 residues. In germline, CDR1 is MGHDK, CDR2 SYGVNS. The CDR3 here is CASSEGGEGETQYF. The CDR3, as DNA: TGTGCCAGCAGTGAAGGGGGGGAGGGGGAGACCCAGTACTTC.

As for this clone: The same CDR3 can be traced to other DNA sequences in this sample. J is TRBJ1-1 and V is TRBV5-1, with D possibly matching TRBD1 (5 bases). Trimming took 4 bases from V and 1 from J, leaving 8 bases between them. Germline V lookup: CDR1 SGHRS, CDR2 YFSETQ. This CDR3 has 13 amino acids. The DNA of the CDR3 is TGCGCCAGCAGCACCGGACAGAACACTGAAGCTTTCTTT. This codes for CASSTGQNTEAFF. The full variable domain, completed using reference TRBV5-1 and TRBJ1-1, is KAGVTQTPRYLIKTRGQQVTLSCSPISGHRSVSWYQQTPGQGLQFLFEYFSETQRNKGNFPGRFSGRQFSNSRSEMNVSTLELGDSALYLCASSTGQNTEAFFGQGTRLTVV.

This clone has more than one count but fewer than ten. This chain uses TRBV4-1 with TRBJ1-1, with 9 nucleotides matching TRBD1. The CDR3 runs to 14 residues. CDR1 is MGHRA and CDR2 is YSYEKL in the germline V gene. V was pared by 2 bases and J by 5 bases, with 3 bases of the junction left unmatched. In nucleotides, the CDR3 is TGCGCCAGCAGCCAACAACAGGGGGCTACTGAAGCTTTCTTT. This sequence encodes CASSQQQGATEAFF.

Written as DNA, the CDR3 is TGTGCCAGCAGCCTAACAGGGAGCAATCAGCCCCAGCATTTT. This translates into CASSLTGSNQPQHF. The chain is built from TRBV7-2 and TRBJ1-5; D possibly corresponds to TRBD1 (6 bases). There are 14 residues in the CDR3. In germline, CDR1 is SGHTA, CDR2 FQGNSA. V dropped 5 bases and J dropped 1 base, with 9 bases sitting between them.

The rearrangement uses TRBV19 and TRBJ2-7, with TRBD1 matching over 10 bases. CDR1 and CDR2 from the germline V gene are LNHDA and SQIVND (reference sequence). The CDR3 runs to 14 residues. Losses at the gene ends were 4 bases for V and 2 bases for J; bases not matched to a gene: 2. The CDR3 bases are TGTGCCAGTAGTAGCGGACAGGGGGCCTACGAGCAGTACTTC. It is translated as CASSSGQGAYEQYF.

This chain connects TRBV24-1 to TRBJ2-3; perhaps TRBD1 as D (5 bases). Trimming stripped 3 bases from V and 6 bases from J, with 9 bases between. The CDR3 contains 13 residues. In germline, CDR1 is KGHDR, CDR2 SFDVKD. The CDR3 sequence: CATSDGASDTQYF. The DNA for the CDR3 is TGTGCCACCAGTGATGGGGCCAGTGATACGCAGTATTTT.